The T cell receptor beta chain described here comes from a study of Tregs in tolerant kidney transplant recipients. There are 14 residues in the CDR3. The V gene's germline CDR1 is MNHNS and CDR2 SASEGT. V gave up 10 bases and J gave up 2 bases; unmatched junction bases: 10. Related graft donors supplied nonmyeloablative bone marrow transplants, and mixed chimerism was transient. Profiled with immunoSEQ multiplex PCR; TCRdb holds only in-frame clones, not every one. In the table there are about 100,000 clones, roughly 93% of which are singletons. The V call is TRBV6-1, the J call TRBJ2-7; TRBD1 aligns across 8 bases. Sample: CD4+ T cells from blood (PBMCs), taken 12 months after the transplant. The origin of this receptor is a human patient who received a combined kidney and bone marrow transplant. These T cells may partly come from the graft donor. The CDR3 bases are TGTGCCACCCTGGGACAGGCGAATCCCTACGAGCAGTACTTC. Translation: CATLGQANPYEQYF.